Listed below are T cell receptor beta chains from one sample, sequenced in a study of blood T cell repertoires in COVID-19. Generated by immunoSEQ multiplex PCR, the TCRdb table keeps only in-frame clones and is missing some. The profile shows 130,000 to 150,000 clones, around 84% of them singletons. Material: PBMCs or T cells enriched from blood (not recorded which). These receptors came from a woman aged 50 to 60 who had been exposed to COVID-19. Both conserved end residues are part of each CDR3. Fields, in order: D gene, CDR3 length, V gene, clone size, J gene, CDR3 protein, CDR3 DNA. A D gene is named only where the DNA matches it firmly. Size values are once, few and many counts, or a class for expanded clones, and some rows have none.

>TRBD1|14|TRBV20-1|NA|TRBJ2-7
CSASTGTGVGEQYF
TGCAGTGCTAGTACGGGGACAGGGGTGGGGGAGCAGTACTTC
>TRBD2|17|TRBV3-1/TRBV3-2|NA|TRBJ2-1
CASSDWSGRSPYNEQFF
TGTGCCAGCAGCGACTGGAGCGGGAGGTCACCTTACAATGAGCAGTTCTTC
>TRBD2|16|TRBV5-5|NA|TRBJ2-5
CASSWGTSGGRGTQYF
TGTGCCAGCAGCTGGGGGACTAGCGGGGGCCGAGGGACCCAGTACTTC
>TRBD2|19|TRBV9|few|TRBJ2-3
CASSVERGLGPSRTDTQYF
TGTGCCAGCAGCGTAGAGAGAGGACTAGGACCTAGCCGCACAGATACGCAGTATTTT
>TRBD1|13|TRBV29-1|few|TRBJ1-2
CSVGTGENYGYTF
TGCAGCGTGGGGACAGGTGAAAACTATGGCTACACCTTC
>NA|11|TRBV20-1|many|TRBJ2-3
CSAGRGGTQYF
TGCAGTGCGGGTAGGGGGGGTACGCAGTATTTT
>TRBD2|15|TRBV6-2/TRBV6-3|NA|TRBJ2-1
CASSYTLAGNNEQFF
TGTGCCAGCAGTTACACGTTAGCGGGAAACAATGAGCAGTTCTTC
>NA|13|TRBV12-3/TRBV12-4|NA|TRBJ2-7
CASRKQGGLEQYF
TGTGCCAGCCGAAAACAGGGGGGGCTCGAGCAGTACTTC
>TRBD1|18|TRBV18|NA|TRBJ2-7
CASSPPGTGAPIRGEQYF
TGTGCCAGCTCACCCCCCGGAACAGGGGCCCCTATACGAGGGGAGCAGTACTTC
>TRBD2|15|TRBV6-5|NA|TRBJ2-1
CASSSGGSSYNEQFF
TGTGCCAGCAGCTCCGGGGGGAGCTCCTACAATGAGCAGTTCTTC
>NA|16|TRBV3-1/TRBV3-2|NA|TRBJ1-1
CASSLSLGASNTEAFF
TGTGCCAGCAGCCTATCCCTTGGGGCCTCGAACACTGAAGCTTTCTTT
>NA|13|TRBV2|few|TRBJ1-2
CASSRSPNYGYTF
TGTGCCAGCAGCCGGAGTCCCAACTATGGCTACACCTTC
>TRBD1|14|TRBV29-1|NA|TRBJ1-2
CSVVIGRQGAGYTF
TGCAGCGTTGTTATTGGCCGACAGGGCGCGGGCTACACCTTC
>TRBD2|15|TRBV18|NA|TRBJ2-1
CASSLGTSGANEQFF
TGTGCCAGCTCCCTTGGGACTAGCGGGGCGAATGAGCAGTTCTTC
>NA|16|TRBV2|NA|TRBJ1-5
CASSGGRRDGSGAQHF
TGTGCCAGCAGTGGGGGCAGGAGGGACGGCAGCGGAGCCCAGCATTTT
>TRBD1|15|TRBV30|few|TRBJ1-5
CAWRGTGGVGQPQHF
TGTGCCTGGAGAGGGACAGGGGGCGTGGGTCAGCCCCAGCATTTT
>TRBD2|14|TRBV29-1|NA|TRBJ2-1
CSVGLTSGVREQFF
TGCAGCGTTGGTCTTACTAGCGGGGTGAGGGAGCAGTTCTTC
>NA|14|TRBV24-1|NA|TRBJ1-5
CATSEDSSNQPQHF
TGTGCCACCAGTGAGGATAGCAGCAATCAGCCCCAGCATTTT
>NA|15|TRBV7-3|NA|TRBJ2-5
CASSLIARGGETQYF
TGTGCCAGCAGCTTAATAGCTAGAGGAGGGGAGACCCAGTACTTC
>NA|15|TRBV5-5|NA|TRBJ2-7
CASSNPATGTYEQYF
TGTGCCAGCAGTAACCCGGCCACAGGGACCTACGAGCAGTACTTC
>NA|15|TRBV9|few|TRBJ2-3
CASSVEAGWTDTQYF
TGTGCCAGCAGCGTAGAGGCAGGGTGGACCGATACGCAGTATTTT
>NA|13|TRBV29-1|NA|TRBJ2-1
CSVDRGVDNEQFF
TGCAGCGTTGACAGGGGGGTGGACAATGAGCAGTTCTTC
>TRBD1|15|TRBV7-9|NA|TRBJ1-1
CASSGTGALNTEAFF
TGTGCCAGCAGCGGGACAGGTGCCTTGAACACTGAAGCTTTCTTT
>NA|14|TRBV4-1|NA|TRBJ1-5
CASSPPGETQPQHF
TGCGCCAGCAGCCCTCCCGGGGAAACGCAGCCCCAGCATTTT
>NA|13|TRBV27|NA|TRBJ1-5
CASSSWAHQPQHF
TGTGCCAGCAGTTCCTGGGCTCATCAGCCCCAGCATTTT
>TRBD1|13|TRBV5-1|NA|TRBJ1-1
CASRPLQGAEAFF
TGCGCCAGCAGGCCACTACAGGGGGCGGAAGCTTTCTTT
>NA|14|TRBV5-6|NA|TRBJ1-1
CATHTYIPNTEAFF
TGTGCCACCCACACATATATCCCGAACACTGAAGCTTTCTTT
>TRBD2|18|TRBV9|few|TRBJ2-5
CASSVAPSGGVGRETQYF
TGTGCCAGCAGCGTAGCACCTAGCGGGGGGGTCGGTAGGGAGACCCAGTACTTC
>TRBD1|15|TRBV5-1|NA|TRBJ1-1
CASSLGGTGDTEAFF
TGCGCCAGCAGCTTGGGAGGGACAGGGGACACTGAAGCTTTCTTT
>NA|14|TRBV6-6|NA|TRBJ2-7
CASSHGTYFYEQYF
TGTGCCAGCAGCCATGGGACTTACTTCTACGAGCAGTACTTC
>TRBD2|16|TRBV6-1|many|TRBJ2-5
CASSGLAGTSFETQYF
TGTGCCAGCAGTGGACTAGCGGGGACCTCATTTGAGACCCAGTACTTC
>NA|13|TRBV15|NA|TRBJ1-5
CATSGRRNQPQHF
TGTGCCACCAGCGGGAGACGGAATCAGCCCCAGCATTTT
>TRBD1|15|TRBV3-1/TRBV3-2|NA|TRBJ2-7
CASSQGGQGSTEQYF
TGTGCCAGCAGCCAAGGGGGACAGGGAAGCACCGAGCAGTACTTC
>NA|14|TRBV27|NA|TRBJ1-2
CASSFAGQNYGYTF
TGTGCCAGCAGTTTTGCGGGGCAGAACTATGGCTACACCTTC
>TRBD2|15|TRBV9|once|TRBJ2-7
CASSAGLAQAGEQYF
TGTGCCAGCAGCGCCGGACTAGCCCAAGCAGGCGAGCAGTACTTC
>TRBD2|10|TRBV30|NA|TRBJ2-7
CASGGGEQYF
TGTGCCTCGGGAGGGGGCGAGCAGTACTTC